The 18 T cell receptor beta chains listed next were all sequenced from one sample in a study of T-cell memory formation after mild COVID-19. Via MiXCR, TCRdb re-called the 5' RACE reads, giving one row per CDR3 protein. The sample comprises approximately 260,000 distinct CDR3 sequences, about 20% of which are singletons, and approximately 22% rests with the top ten. Sequenced material: PBMCs or a T cell subset sorted from them (not recorded which). These receptors were taken from a man aged 18-30 years who had mild COVID-19 (a few samples of this study predate the infection). Cell type and time point are not known.

Ten or more counts support this clonotype. The V call is TRBV2, the J call TRBJ2-3, with 13 bases fitting TRBD2. The CDR3 runs 17 residues. The ends lost 5 bases at V and 1 base at J; junction bases unmatched: 6. CDR1 SNHLY and CDR2 FYNNEI come from the germline V gene. The CDR3 sequence: CASSPSGLAGGTDTQYF. In DNA form, the CDR3 reads TGTGCCAGCAGTCCCTCAGGACTAGCGGGGGGCACAGATACGCAGTATTTT.

The chain couples TRBV3-1 to TRBJ2-5; 13 positions match TRBD2. V lost 4 bases and J lost 2; bases outside the gene matches: 13. CDR1 and CDR2 from the germline V gene are LGHDT and YNNKEL (reference sequence). The CDR3 runs 19 residues. CDR3 residues: CASSPRFQGLAGEQETQYF. The CDR3 DNA reads as TGTGCCAGCAGCCCCCGATTTCAAGGACTAGCGGGGGAGCAAGAGACCCAGTACTTC.

There are a few counts of this clonotype. The chain recombines TRBV7-3 with TRBJ2-3, with 12 bases lining up with TRBD2. Germline loops: CDR1 SGHTA, CDR2 FQGTGA. V lost 5 bases to trimming and J lost 3 bases; unmatched junction nucleotides: 3. The CDR3 is made up of 15 amino acids. DNA for the CDR3: TGTGCCAGCAGCATTACTAGCGGGGGGACAGATACGCAGTATTTT. This codes for CASSITSGGTDTQYF. The entire variable domain, with the rest obtained from reference TRBV7-3 and TRBJ2-3, is as follows: GAGVSQTPSNKVTEKGKYVELRCDPISGHTALYWYRQSLGQGPEFLIYFQGTGAADDSGLPNDRFFAVRPEGSVSTLKIQRTERGDSAVYLCASSITSGGTDTQYFGPGTRLTVL.

The chain employs TRBV3-1 and TRBJ1-2; D unclear. Trimming took 3 bases from V and 2 from J, leaving 7 bases between them. CDR3 length: 13 residues. In germline, CDR1 is LGHDT, CDR2 YNNKEL (reference sequence). The CDR3, as DNA: TGTGCCAGCAGCCATACTGGGAACTATGGCTACACCTTC. Protein product: CASSHTGNYGYTF.

This clonotype showed up just a few times. The CDR3 sequence is CSARKGGGSYEQYF. The CDR3 DNA follows: TGCAGTGCTAGAAAAGGGGGTGGATCCTACGAGCAGTACTTC. The rearrangement links TRBV20-1 to TRBJ2-7, with D perhaps TRBD1 (6 bases). Germline V CDR1 and CDR2: DFQATT, SNEGSKA (reference sequence). The CDR3 runs to 14 residues. Deletions cut 2 bases from V and 1 base from J, with 12 bases between.

The rearrangement joins TRBV7-3 to TRBJ2-1, with 11 bases identical to TRBD2. The ends lost 2 bases at V and 9 bases at J; junction bases unmatched: 6. The CDR3 consists of 15 residues. Germline V gives CDR1 SGHTA, CDR2 FQGTGA. The CDR3 sequence is CASSLLAGGLGEQFF. In DNA form, the CDR3 reads TGTGCCAGCAGCTTACTAGCGGGGGGATTAGGTGAGCAGTTCTTC.

This clonotype was picked up a small number of times. This chain links TRBV6-1 with TRBJ2-1; possible D gene TRBD1, 6 bases. This CDR3 is 13 amino acids long. Trimming left V 6 bases short and J 10 bases short, with 16 bases between. Germline CDR1 reads MNHNS; CDR2 reads SASEGT. The CDR3 nucleotides are TGTGCCAGCAGAACAGGTGGGGGCGGGGAGCAGTTCTTC. Protein sequence: CASRTGGGGEQFF.

The chain uses TRBV5-1 and TRBJ2-7; D gene ambiguous. The CDR3 has 14 residues. Trimming cost V 4 bases and J 1 base, with 12 bases left between them. The germline gives CDR1 SGHRS, CDR2 YFSETQ. The CDR3: CASSPRSRSYEQYF. CDR3 DNA sequence: TGCGCCAGCAGCCCCCGCTCTAGATCCTACGAGCAGTACTTC.

The chain is built from TRBV10-3 and TRBJ2-2; D is unclear. This CDR3 spans 14 amino acids. In germline, CDR1 is ENHRY, CDR2 SYGVKD. V shed 2 bases and J shed 2 bases, with 6 bases lying between them. The CDR3 region is CAISEIGNTGELFF. In nucleotides, the CDR3 is TGTGCCATCAGTGAGATCGGTAACACCGGGGAGCTGTTTTTT.

This clonotype was picked up a small number of times. The chain combines TRBV6-6 with TRBJ1-5; D perhaps matches TRBD1 (5 bases). The CDR3 loop spans 14 amino acids. Germline V gene data show CDR1 as MNHNY and CDR2 as SVGAGI (reference sequence). The V end lost 6 bases, the J end lost 6 bases, and 15 bases lay between the germline ends. The CDR3 sequence: CASSIPGYGQPQHF. The DNA of the CDR3 is TGTGCCAGCAGCATACCAGGGTACGGTCAGCCCCAGCATTTT.

This clonotype was seen repeatedly, ten times or more. The V and J genes are TRBV7-2 and TRBJ2-3; 11 nucleotides agree with TRBD2. The CDR3 contains 14 residues. The V segment lost 3 bases and the J segment 4 bases; nucleotides outside the gene matches: 0. CDR1 is SGHTA and CDR2 is FQGNSA in the germline V gene. The CDR3 region is CASSFSGGADTQYF. The CDR3 nucleotides are TGTGCCAGCAGCTTTAGCGGGGGGGCAGATACGCAGTATTTT.

The rearrangement uses TRBV4-1 and TRBJ2-5; D is unclear. Germline V gene sequence: CDR1 MGHRA, CDR2 YSYEKL. The CDR3 is made up of 14 amino acids. The V end lost 0 bases, the J end lost 7 bases, and 12 bases lay between the germline ends. CDR3 sequence reads: CASSQDAGVGTQYF. The CDR3, as DNA: TGCGCCAGCAGCCAAGATGCCGGAGTGGGGACCCAGTACTTC.

This clonotype was detected a few times. The chain carries TRBV4-1 and TRBJ2-1, with 9 bases identical to TRBD1. Germline assignment: CDR1 MGHRA and CDR2 YSYEKL. V was pared by 5 bases and J by 3 bases, with 2 bases of the junction left unmatched. The length of the CDR3 is 14 residues. CDR3 loop: CASSMTGGYNEQFF. The CDR3 nucleotides are TGCGCCAGCAGCATGACAGGGGGCTACAATGAGCAGTTCTTC.

This clonotype appeared a few times. The rearrangement links TRBV5-1 to TRBJ1-1; D unclear. V lost 1 base and J lost 1, with 8 bases in between. The CDR3 has 14 amino acids. From germline, CDR1 is SGHRS and CDR2 YFSETQ. CDR3 nucleotide sequence: TGCGCCAGCAGCTTGAGGGCAGAGAACACTGAAGCTTTCTTT. It codes for CASSLRAENTEAFF.

This clonotype was observed many times. The chain has TRBV20-1 and TRBJ2-3; D possibly corresponds to TRBD2 (5 bases). There are 14 residues in the CDR3. Germline assignment: CDR1 DFQATT and CDR2 SNEGSKA (reference sequence). Deletions cut 5 bases from V and 0 bases from J, with 12 bases between. As DNA, the CDR3 is TGCAGTGCTCCTCTGGAGGACAGCACAGATACGCAGTATTTT. It encodes CSAPLEDSTDTQYF.

This chain connects TRBV6-5 to TRBJ1-1; 7 nucleotides align to TRBD1. Germline-derived CDR1 and CDR2 are MNHEY and SVGAGI. The trim removed 4 bases at V and 8 bases at J, leaving 13 bases unmatched. The CDR3 contains 15 residues. This CDR3 is CASSFTSTGFVEAFF. CDR3 coding DNA: TGTGCCAGCAGTTTTACGTCGACAGGGTTTGTCGAAGCTTTCTTT.

This clonotype was counted only a few times. The V gene is TRBV7-9, the J gene TRBJ2-7; D call uncertain. The length of the CDR3 is 12 residues. Trimming left V 5 bases short and J 2 bases short, with 7 bases between. Germline V lookup: CDR1 SEHNR, CDR2 FQNEAQ (reference sequence). The CDR3 DNA is TGTGCCAGCAGCGCCTGGACCTACGAGCAGTACTTC. Its translation is CASSAWTYEQYF.

The chain couples TRBV6-2 or TRBV6-3 to TRBJ2-7; 7 nucleotides match TRBD1. V lost 5 bases and J lost 4; bases outside the gene matches: 8. The CDR3 is 14 residues long. Germline assignment: CDR1 MNHEY and CDR2 SVGEGT. For the CDR3, the DNA is TGTGCCAGCAGTCCAAGACAGGGCCTTTACGAGCAGTACGTC. Translating gives CASSPRQGLYEQYV.